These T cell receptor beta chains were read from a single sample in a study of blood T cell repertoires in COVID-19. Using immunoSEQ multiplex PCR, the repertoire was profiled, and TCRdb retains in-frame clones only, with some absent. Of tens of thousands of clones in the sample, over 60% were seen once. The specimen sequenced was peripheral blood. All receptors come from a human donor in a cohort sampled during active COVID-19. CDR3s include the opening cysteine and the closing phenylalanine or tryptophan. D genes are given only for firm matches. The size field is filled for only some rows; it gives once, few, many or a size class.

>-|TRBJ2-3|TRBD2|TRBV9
CASSASGLNTDTQYF
TGTGCCAGCAGCGCTAGCGGACTGAACACAGATACGCAGTATTTT
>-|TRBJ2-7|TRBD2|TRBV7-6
CASSQLAGELHEQYF
TGTGCCAGCAGCCAGCTAGCGGGTGAGCTCCACGAGCAGTACTTC
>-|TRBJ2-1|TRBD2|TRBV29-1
CSVDTSGGNEQFF
TGCAGCGTTGATACTAGCGGGGGTAATGAGCAGTTCTTC
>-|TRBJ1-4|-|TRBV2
CASSELGRGREKLFF
TGTGCCAGCAGTGAGTTGGGCAGGGGACGAGAAAAACTGTTTTTT
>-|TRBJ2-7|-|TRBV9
CASSVGWALGSYEQYF
TGTGCCAGCAGCGTAGGCTGGGCCTTGGGCTCCTACGAGCAGTACTTC
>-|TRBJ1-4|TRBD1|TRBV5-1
CASSLTGQGAHKLFF
TGCGCCAGCAGCTTAACGGGACAGGGGGCGCATAAACTGTTTTTT
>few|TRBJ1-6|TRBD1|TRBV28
CASRGTGTGGYNSPLHF
TGTGCCAGCAGGGGAACCGGGACAGGGGGCTACAATTCACCCCTCCACTTT
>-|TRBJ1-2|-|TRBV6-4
CASSPTGMGNYGYTF
TGTGCCAGCAGCCCCACAGGGATGGGTAACTATGGCTACACCTTC
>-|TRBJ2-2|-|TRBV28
CASRRPGTGELFF
TGTGCCAGCAGACGTCCGGGAACCGGGGAGCTGTTTTTT
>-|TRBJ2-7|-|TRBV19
CASKETPSRYEQYF
TGTGCCAGTAAGGAGACCCCCAGCCGCTACGAGCAGTACTTC
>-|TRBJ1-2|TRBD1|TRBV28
CASSPGTGANYGYTF
TGTGCCAGCAGTCCGGGGACAGGGGCTAACTATGGCTACACCTTC
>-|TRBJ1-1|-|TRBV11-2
CASSLMGQSNTEAFF
TGTGCCAGCAGCTTAATGGGACAATCGAACACTGAAGCTTTCTTT
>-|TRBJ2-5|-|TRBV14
CASSQRLGIQETQYF
TGTGCCAGCAGCCAAAGACTAGGGATCCAAGAGACCCAGTACTTC
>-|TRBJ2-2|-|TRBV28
CASSLANANTGELFF
TGTGCCAGCAGTTTAGCTAACGCCAACACCGGGGAGCTGTTTTTT
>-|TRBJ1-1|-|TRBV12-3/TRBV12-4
CASSLSRGTEAFF
TGTGCCAGCAGTTTGTCTAGGGGCACTGAAGCTTTCTTT
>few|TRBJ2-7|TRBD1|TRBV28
CASRTQGYEQYF
TGTGCCAGCAGGACACAGGGGTACGAGCAGTACTTC
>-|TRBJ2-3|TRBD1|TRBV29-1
CSVRDRVAYTQYF
TGCAGCGTCCGGGACAGGGTGGCGTATACGCAGTATTTT
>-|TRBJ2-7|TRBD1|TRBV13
CASTEDRDSYEQYF
TGTGCCAGCACCGAGGACAGGGATTCCTACGAGCAGTACTTC
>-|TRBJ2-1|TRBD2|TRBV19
CASSRSGGNEQFF
TGTGCCAGTAGTCGGTCGGGGGGAAATGAGCAGTTCTTC
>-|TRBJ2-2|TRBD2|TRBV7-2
CASILGTTNGELFF
TGTGCCAGCATCCTCGGGACTACGAACGGGGAGCTGTTTTTT
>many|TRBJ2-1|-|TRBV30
CAWSVGALTYNEQFF
TGTGCCTGGAGTGTGGGAGCGCTCACCTACAATGAGCAGTTCTTC
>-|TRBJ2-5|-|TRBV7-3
CASSLFGRQQETQYF
TGTGCCAGCAGCTTATTTGGTAGACAGCAAGAGACCCAGTACTTC
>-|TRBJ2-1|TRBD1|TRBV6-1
CASSPDRVEQFF
TGTGCCAGCAGTCCCGACAGGGTTGAGCAGTTCTTC
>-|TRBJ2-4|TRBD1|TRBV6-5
CASSTPGGKNIQYF
TGTGCCAGCAGCACTCCAGGGGGCAAAAACATTCAGTACTTC
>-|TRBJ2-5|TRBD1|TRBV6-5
CASRRTGGQETQYF
TGTGCCAGCAGGAGGACAGGGGGTCAGGAGACCCAGTACTTC
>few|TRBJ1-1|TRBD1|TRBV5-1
CASSNQQGAVTEAFF
TGCGCCAGCAGCAACCAACAGGGGGCTGTCACTGAAGCTTTCTTT
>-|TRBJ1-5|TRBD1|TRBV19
CASKRTGVLVDQPQHF
TGTGCCAGTAAGAGGACAGGGGTACTGGTCGATCAGCCCCAGCATTTT
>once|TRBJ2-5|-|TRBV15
CATSRGGGAQETQYF
TGTGCCACCAGCAGAGGGGGCGGGGCCCAAGAGACCCAGTACTTC
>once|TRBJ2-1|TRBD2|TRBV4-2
CASSQEASGRANEQFF
TGTGCCAGCAGCCAAGAGGCTAGCGGGAGGGCTAATGAGCAGTTCTTC
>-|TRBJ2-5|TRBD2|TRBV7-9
CASSPSGSGETQYF
TGTGCCAGCAGCCCGAGCGGGAGTGGGGAGACCCAGTACTTC
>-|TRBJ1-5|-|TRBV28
CASSPRATVRPQHF
TGTGCCAGCAGCCCCCGAGCGACGGTGCGGCCCCAGCATTTT
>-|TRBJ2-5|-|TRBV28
CASSPMLGSGQETQYF
TGTGCCAGCAGCCCGATGTTGGGTAGCGGACAAGAGACCCAGTACTTC
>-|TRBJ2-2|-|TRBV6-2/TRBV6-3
CASSRRTGTGELFF
TGTGCCAGCAGCAGGAGGACTGGCACCGGGGAGCTGTTTTTT
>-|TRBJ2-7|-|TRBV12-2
CASRLDGTARTALGDEQYF
TGTGCAAGTCGCTTAGACGGGACAGCTCGGACGGCCCTGGGGGACGAGCAGTACTTC
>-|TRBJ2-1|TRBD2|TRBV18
CASSPPGTSGGNEQFF
TGTGCCAGCTCACCACCTGGCACTAGCGGGGGCAATGAGCAGTTCTTC
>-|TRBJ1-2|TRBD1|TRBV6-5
CASRTGLEGYTF
TGTGCCAGCAGGACAGGGCTGGAGGGCTACACCTTC
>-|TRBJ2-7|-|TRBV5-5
CASSLGPRGSTYEQYF
TGTGCCAGCAGCTTGGGGCCCCGAGGGAGCACCTACGAGCAGTACTTC